This passage covers 10 T cell receptor beta chains from one sample sequenced in a study of blood T cell repertoires in COVID-19 (dated by TCRdb to about 2020). Receptor libraries were prepared by the immunoSEQ multiplex PCR assay. This immuneACCESS table, as held by TCRdb, lists in-frame sequences with V and J called but not all clones. Of the missing ones, under half trace to an unresolved V gene in checked studies; the others have no known cause. The sample contains about 200,000 clones, around 80% of them found a single time. Of the sample, around 30% is held by the ten largest clones. The sequenced sample was peripheral blood. These receptors all come from a man in his forties with acute or convalescent COVID-19.

The rearrangement links TRBV6-5 to TRBJ1-1; possible D gene TRBD1, 6 bases. V lost 6 bases to trimming and J lost 1 base, with 12 bases between them. CDR3 length: 14 amino acids. The germline CDR1 and CDR2 sequences are MNHEY and SVGAGI. The CDR3 here is CASRLGHPNTEAFF. The CDR3 DNA reads as TGTGCCAGCAGACTGGGACATCCGAACACTGAAGCTTTCTTT.

CDR3 bases: TGTGCCAGCACCCCCGGGACAGGGGGCGCCTATGGCTACACCTTC. Its translation: CASTPGTGGAYGYTF. The J gene is TRBJ1-2, the V gene TRBV27; TRBD1 matches 12 bases. V shed 7 bases and J 4 bases; nucleotides not matched to a gene: 7. This CDR3 is 15 amino acids long. Germline-derived CDR1 and CDR2 are MNHEY and SMNVEV (reference sequence).

On this clone: The same CDR3 also results from other DNA sequences found in this sample. The gene calls are TRBV18 and TRBJ2-1, with D unresolved. The CDR3 is 13 amino acids. Trimming shortened V by 6 bases and J by 2 bases, and 8 bases separated the two germline ends. CDR1 is KGHSH and CDR2 is LQKENI in the germline V gene. The CDR3 sequence: CASSTSTYNEQFF. In DNA, the CDR3 is TGTGCCAGCTCTACCAGTACCTACAATGAGCAGTTCTTC.

The rearrangement joins TRBV18 to TRBJ1-5; 8 positions agree with TRBD1. The CDR3 runs 15 residues. CDR1 is KGHSH and CDR2 is LQKENI in the germline V gene. V lost 3 bases and J lost 4; bases outside the gene matches: 5. The CDR3 protein is CASSPGTGVNQPQHF. The CDR3 DNA reads TGTGCCAGCTCACCGGGGACAGGAGTTAATCAGCCCCAGCATTTT. The full variable domain, in which reference TRBV18 and TRBJ1-5 provide the parts outside the CDR3, is NAGVMQNPRHLVRRRGQEARLRCSPMKGHSHVYWYRQLPEEGLKFMVYLQKENIIDESGMPKERFSAEFPKEGPSILRIQQVVRGDSAAYFCASSPGTGVNQPQHFGDGTRLSIL.

This chain links TRBV7-6 with TRBJ2-7, with D maybe TRBD1 (5 bases). The V gene lost 5 bases and the J gene lost 0 bases, with 14 bases spanning the gap. Germline loops: CDR1 SGHVS, CDR2 FNYEAQ. This CDR3 spans 15 amino acids. The CDR3 DNA reads as TGTGCCAGCAGCCCCTCAGGGTCTTCCTCCTACGAGCAGTACTTC. It is translated as CASSPSGSSSYEQYF.

The count of this clone is one. One end of the junction is discordant with germline, which a read error may explain. The chain joins TRBV2 to TRBJ2-5; maybe TRBD1 (5 bases). CDR3 length: 15 residues. In germline, CDR1 is SNHLY, CDR2 FYNNEI. The CDR3 nucleotides read TGTGCCAGCGGTGAAAGGGGATCCCCTGAAGAGACCCAGTACTTC. It encodes CASGERGSPEETQYF. The entire variable domain, with the rest obtained from reference TRBV2 and TRBJ2-5, is as follows: EPEVTQTPSHQVTQMGQEVILRCVPISNHLYFYWYRQILGQKVEFLVSFYNNEISEKSEIFDDQFSVERPDGSNFTLKIRSTKLEDSAMYFCASGERGSPEETQYFGPGTRLLVL.

This clone was found a few times. The chain uses TRBV27 and TRBJ2-6; TRBD2 aligns across 8 bases. The CDR3 contains 15 residues. The germline V gene has CDR1 MNHEY and CDR2 SMNVEV (reference sequence). The trim removed 6 bases at V and 2 bases at J, leaving 3 bases unmatched. The CDR3 loop is CASSPAGAGANVLTF. CDR3 nucleotides: TGTGCCAGCAGCCCAGCGGGGGCTGGGGCCAACGTCCTGACTTTC.

This clone was observed a single time. The chain has TRBV6-2 or TRBV6-3 and TRBJ2-5, with no clear D. Germline CDR1 reads MNHEY; CDR2 reads SVGEGT. The V and J ends lost 1 base and 5 bases respectively, with 5 bases between them. This CDR3 spans 12 amino acids. The CDR3 nucleotides read TGTGCCAGCAGTTACTTTCGTGAGACCCAGTACTTC. Translating it yields CASSYFRETQYF.

This rearrangement joins TRBV11-1 to TRBJ2-7, with TRBD2 matching over 12 bases. The ends lost 4 bases at V and 4 bases at J; junction bases unmatched: 5. Germline V gene sequence: CDR1 SGHAT, CDR2 FQDESV (reference sequence). This CDR3 has 15 amino acids. Here the CDR3 DNA reads TGTGCCAGCAGCTCCGGGACTAGCGGGTTTTACGAGCAGTACTTC. Protein sequence: CASSSGTSGFYEQYF.

This chain joins TRBV9 and TRBJ1-6; a possible D gene is TRBD1 (6 bases). The V and J ends lost 0 bases and 5 bases respectively, with 12 bases between them. CDR1 SGDLS and CDR2 YYNGEE come from the germline V gene. The CDR3 is 16 amino acids. The CDR3 DNA sequence: TGTGCCAGCAGCGTAGACAGGGACCATAATAATTCACCCCTCCACTTT. As protein: CASSVDRDHNNSPLHF.